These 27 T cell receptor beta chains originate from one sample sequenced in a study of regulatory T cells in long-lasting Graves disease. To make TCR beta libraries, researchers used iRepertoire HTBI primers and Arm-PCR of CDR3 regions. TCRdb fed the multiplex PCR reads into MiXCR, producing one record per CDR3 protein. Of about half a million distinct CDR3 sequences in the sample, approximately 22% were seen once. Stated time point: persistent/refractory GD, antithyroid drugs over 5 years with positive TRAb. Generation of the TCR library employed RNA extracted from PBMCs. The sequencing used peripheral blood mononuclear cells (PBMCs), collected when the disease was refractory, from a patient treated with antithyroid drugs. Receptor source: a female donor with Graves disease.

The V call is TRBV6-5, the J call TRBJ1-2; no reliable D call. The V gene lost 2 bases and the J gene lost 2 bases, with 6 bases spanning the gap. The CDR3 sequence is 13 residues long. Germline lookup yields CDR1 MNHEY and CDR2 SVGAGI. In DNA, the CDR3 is TGTGCCAGCAGTTACAACAGCAACTATGGCTACACCTTC. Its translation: CASSYNSNYGYTF.

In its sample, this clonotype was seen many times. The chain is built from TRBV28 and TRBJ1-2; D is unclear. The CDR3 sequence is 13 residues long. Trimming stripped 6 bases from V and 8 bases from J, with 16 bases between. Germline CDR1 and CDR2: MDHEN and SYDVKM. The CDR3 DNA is TGTGCCAGCAGAGAAGACCTCCTGGAAGGCTACACCTTC. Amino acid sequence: CASREDLLEGYTF.

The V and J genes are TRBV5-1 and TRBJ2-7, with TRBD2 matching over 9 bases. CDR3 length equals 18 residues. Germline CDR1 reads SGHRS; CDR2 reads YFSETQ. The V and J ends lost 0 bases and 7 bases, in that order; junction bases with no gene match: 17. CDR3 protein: CASSLDGSGGLPFREQYF. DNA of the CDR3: TGCGCCAGCAGCTTGGATGGGAGCGGGGGGCTACCTTTCCGGGAGCAGTACTTC.

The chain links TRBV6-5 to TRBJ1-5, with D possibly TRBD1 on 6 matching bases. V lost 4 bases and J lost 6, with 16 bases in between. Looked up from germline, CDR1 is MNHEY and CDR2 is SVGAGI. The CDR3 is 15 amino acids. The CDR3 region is CASSSLDSLSQPQHF. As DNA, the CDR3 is TGTGCCAGCAGTTCATTGGACAGTTTGAGTCAGCCCCAGCATTTT.

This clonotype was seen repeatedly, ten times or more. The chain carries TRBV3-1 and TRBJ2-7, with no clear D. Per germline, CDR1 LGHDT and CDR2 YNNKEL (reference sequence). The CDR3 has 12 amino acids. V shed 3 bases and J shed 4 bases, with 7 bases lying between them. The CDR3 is CASSQGSYEQYF. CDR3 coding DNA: TGTGCCAGCAGCCAGGGATCGTACGAGCAGTACTTC.

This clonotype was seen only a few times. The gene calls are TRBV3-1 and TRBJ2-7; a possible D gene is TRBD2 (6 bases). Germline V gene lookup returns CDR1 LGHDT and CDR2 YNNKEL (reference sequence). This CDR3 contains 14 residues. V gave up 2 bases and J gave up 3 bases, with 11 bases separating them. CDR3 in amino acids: CASSQRRGVYEQYF. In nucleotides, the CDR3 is TGTGCCAGCAGCCAAAGGCGCGGGGTCTACGAGCAGTACTTC.

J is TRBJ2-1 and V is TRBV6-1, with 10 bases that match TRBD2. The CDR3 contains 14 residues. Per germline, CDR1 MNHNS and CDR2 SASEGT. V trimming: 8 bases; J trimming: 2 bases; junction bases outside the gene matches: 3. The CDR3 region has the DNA TGTGCCAGCTGGACTAGCGGAACCTACAATGAGCAGTTCTTC. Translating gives CASWTSGTYNEQFF.

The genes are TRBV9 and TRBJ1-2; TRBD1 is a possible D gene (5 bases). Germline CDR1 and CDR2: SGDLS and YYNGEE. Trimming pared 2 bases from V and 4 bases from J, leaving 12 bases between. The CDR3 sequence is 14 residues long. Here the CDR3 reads CASSVSGTSYGYTF. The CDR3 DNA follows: TGTGCCAGCAGCGTTTCGGGGACCAGCTATGGCTACACCTTC. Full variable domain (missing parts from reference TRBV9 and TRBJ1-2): DSGVTQTPKHLITATGQRVTLRCSPRSGDLSVYWYQQSLDQGLQFLIQYYNGEERAKGNILERFSAQQFPDLHSELNLSSLELGDSALYFCASSVSGTSYGYTFGSGTRLTVV.

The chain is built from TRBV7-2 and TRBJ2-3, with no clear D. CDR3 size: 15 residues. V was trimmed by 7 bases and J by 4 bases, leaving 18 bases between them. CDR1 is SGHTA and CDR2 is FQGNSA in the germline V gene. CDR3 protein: CASNTIFTSADTQYF. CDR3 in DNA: TGTGCCAGCAACACGATTTTTACCAGCGCAGATACGCAGTATTTT.

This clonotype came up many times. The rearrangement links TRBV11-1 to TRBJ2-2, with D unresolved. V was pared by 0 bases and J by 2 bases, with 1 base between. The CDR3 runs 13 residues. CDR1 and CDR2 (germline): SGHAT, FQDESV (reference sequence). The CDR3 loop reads CASSLANTGELFF. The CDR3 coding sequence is TGTGCCAGCAGCTTAGCAAACACCGGGGAGCTGTTTTTT.

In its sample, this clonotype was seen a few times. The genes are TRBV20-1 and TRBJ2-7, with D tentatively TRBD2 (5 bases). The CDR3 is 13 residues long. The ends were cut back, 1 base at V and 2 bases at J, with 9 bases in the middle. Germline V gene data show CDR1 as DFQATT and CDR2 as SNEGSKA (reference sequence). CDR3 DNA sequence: TGCAGTGCTAGAGGAGCGGAGGCCTACGAGCAGTACTTC. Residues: CSARGAEAYEQYF.

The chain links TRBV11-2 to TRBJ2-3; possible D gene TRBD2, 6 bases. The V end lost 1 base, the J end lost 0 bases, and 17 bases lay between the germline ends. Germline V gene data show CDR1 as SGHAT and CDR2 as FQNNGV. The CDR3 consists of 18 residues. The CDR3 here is CASSLVPRDEASTDTQYF. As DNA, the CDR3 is TGTGCCAGCAGCTTAGTACCGCGGGATGAAGCTAGCACAGATACGCAGTATTTT. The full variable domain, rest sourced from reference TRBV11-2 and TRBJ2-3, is EAGVAQSPRYKIIEKRQSVAFWCNPISGHATLYWYQQILGQGPKLLIQFQNNGVVDDSQLPKDRFSAERLKGVDSTLKIQPAKLEDSAVYLCASSLVPRDEASTDTQYFGPGTRLTVL.

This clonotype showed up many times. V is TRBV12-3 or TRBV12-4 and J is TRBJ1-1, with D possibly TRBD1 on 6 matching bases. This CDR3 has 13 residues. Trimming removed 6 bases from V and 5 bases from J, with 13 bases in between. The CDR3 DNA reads TGTGCCAGCAGCATCCGGGGGCTAACTGAAGCTTTCTTT. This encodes CASSIRGLTEAFF.

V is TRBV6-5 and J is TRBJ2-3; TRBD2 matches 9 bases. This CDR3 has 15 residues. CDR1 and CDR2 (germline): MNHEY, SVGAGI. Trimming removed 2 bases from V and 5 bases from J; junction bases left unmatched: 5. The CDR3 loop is CASSYAGGRVDTQYF. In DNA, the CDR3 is TGTGCCAGCAGTTACGCGGGGGGGCGGGTAGATACGCAGTATTTT.

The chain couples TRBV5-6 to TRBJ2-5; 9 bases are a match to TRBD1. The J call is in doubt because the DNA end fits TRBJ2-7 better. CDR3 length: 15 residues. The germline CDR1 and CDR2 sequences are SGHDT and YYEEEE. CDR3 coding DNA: TGTGCCAGCAGTACCGGGACAGGGCTTGCCTACGAGCAGTACTTC. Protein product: CASSTGTGLAYEQYF.

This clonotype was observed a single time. CDR3 region: CASSLWSSPGHEQFF. CDR3 coding DNA: TGTGCCAGCAGCTTATGGTCTTCACCCGGCCATGAGCAGTTCTTC. The rearrangement links TRBV11-3 to TRBJ2-1, with D unresolved. The CDR3 totals 15 residues. Germline assignment: CDR1 SGHNT and CDR2 YENEEA. V was clipped by 2 bases and J by 8 bases, with 16 bases between them.

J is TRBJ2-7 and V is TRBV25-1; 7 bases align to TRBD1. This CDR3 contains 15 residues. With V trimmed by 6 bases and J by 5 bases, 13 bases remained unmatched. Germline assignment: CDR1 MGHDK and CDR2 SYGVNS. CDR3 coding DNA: TGTGCCAGCAGAAGGACAGGCCTATTGATACACGAGCAGTACTTC. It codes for CASRRTGLLIHEQYF.

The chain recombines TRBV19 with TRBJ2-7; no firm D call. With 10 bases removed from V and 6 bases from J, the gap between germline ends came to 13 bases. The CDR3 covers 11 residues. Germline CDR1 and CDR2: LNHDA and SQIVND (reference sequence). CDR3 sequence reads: CATQKGTEQYF. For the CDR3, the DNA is TGTGCCACCCAAAAGGGTACCGAGCAGTACTTC.

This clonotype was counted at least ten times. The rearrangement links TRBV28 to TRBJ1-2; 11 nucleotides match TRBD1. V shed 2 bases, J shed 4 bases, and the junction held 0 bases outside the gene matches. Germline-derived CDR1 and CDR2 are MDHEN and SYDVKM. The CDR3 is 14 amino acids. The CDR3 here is CASSLGTGGYGYTF. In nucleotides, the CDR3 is TGTGCCAGCAGTTTAGGGACAGGGGGCTATGGCTACACCTTC.

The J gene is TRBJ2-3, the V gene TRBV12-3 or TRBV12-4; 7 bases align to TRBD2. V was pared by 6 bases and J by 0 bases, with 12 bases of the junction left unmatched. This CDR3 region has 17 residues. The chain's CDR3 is CASSRFPSGSSTDTQYF. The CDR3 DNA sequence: TGTGCCAGCAGCCGATTCCCTAGCGGATCTAGCACAGATACGCAGTATTTT.

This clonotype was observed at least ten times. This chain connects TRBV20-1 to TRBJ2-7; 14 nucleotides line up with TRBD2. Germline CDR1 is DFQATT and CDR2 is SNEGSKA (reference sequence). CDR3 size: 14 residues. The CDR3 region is CSPTSGGESYEQYF. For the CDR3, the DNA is TGCAGCCCGACTAGCGGGGGGGAAAGCTACGAGCAGTACTTC.

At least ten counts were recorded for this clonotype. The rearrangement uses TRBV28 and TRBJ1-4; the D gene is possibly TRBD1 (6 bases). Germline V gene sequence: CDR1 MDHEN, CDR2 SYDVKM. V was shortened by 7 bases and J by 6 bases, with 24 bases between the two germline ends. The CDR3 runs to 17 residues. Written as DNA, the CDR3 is TGTGCCAGCACCCCAAATCTGGGGAGGGGGATTTATGAAAAACTGTTTTTT. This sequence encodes CASTPNLGRGIYEKLFF.

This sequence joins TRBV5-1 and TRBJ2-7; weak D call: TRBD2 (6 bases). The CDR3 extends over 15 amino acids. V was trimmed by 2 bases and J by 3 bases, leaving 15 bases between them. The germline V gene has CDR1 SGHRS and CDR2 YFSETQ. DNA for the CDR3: TGCGCCAGCAGCTTTCTCGGGGGAGCGGGCTACGAGCAGTACTTC. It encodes CASSFLGGAGYEQYF. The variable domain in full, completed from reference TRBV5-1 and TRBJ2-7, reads KAGVTQTPRYLIKTRGQQVTLSCSPISGHRSVSWYQQTPGQGLQFLFEYFSETQRNKGNFPGRFSGRQFSNSRSEMNVSTLELGDSALYLCASSFLGGAGYEQYFGPGTRLTVT.

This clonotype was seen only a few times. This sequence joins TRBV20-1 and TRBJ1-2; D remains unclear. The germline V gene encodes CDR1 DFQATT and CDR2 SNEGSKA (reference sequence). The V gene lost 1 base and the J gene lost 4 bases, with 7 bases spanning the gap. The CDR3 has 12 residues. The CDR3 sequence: CSARGTAYGYTF. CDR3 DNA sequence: TGCAGTGCTAGAGGAACCGCCTATGGCTACACCTTC.

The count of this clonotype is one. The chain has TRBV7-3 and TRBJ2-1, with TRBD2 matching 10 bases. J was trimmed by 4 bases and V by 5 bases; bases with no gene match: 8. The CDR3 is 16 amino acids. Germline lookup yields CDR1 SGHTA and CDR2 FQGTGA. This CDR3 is CASSPLGAGGYNEQFF. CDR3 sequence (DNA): TGTGCCAGCAGCCCCCTAGGAGCGGGAGGGTACAATGAGCAGTTCTTC.

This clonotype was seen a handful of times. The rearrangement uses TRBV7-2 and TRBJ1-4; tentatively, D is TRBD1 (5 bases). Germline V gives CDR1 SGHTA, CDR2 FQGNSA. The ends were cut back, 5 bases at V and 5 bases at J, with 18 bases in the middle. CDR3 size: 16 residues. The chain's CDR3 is CASSPWGGTGNEKLFF. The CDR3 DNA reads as TGTGCCAGCAGCCCCTGGGGCGGGACGGGGAATGAAAAACTGTTTTTT.

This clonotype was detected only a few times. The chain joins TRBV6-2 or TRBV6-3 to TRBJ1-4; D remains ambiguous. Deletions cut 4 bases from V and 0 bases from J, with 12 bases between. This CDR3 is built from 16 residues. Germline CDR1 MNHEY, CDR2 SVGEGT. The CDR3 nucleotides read TGTGCCAGCAGTTCTTCTCCCCCCCCAACTAATGAAAAACTGTTTTTT. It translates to CASSSSPPPTNEKLFF.